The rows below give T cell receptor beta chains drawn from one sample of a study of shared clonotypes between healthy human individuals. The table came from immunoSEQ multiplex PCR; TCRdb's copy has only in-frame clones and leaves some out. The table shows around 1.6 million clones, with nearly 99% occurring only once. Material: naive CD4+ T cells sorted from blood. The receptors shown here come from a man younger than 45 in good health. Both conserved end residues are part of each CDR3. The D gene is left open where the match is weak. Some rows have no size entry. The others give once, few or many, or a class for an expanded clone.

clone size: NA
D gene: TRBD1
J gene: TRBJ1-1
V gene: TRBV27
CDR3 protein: CASSTQGGYYTEAFF
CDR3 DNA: TGTGCCAGCAGTACCCAGGGGGGCTATTACACTGAAGCTTTCTTT

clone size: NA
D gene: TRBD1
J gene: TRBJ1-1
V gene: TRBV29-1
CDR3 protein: CSVEDSGTGGKNTEAFF
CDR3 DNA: TGCAGCGTTGAAGATAGCGGGACAGGGGGCAAGAACACTGAAGCTTTCTTT

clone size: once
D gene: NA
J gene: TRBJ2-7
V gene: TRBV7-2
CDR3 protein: CASSLALASYEQYF
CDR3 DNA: TGTGCCAGCAGCTTAGCGTTAGCGTCCTACGAGCAGTACTTC

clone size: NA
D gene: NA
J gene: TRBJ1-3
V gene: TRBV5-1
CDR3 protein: CASSLAGNGNTIYF
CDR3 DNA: TGCGCCAGCAGCTTGGCGGGGAACGGAAACACCATATATTTT

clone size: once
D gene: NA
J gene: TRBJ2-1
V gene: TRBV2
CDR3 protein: CASSTTVGPYNEQFF
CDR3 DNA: TGTGCCAGCAGTACGACAGTGGGGCCCTACAATGAGCAGTTCTTC

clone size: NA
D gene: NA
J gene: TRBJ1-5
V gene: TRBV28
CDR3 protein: CASSLWGPQHF
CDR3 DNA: TGTGCCAGCAGTTTGTGGGGGCCCCAGCATTTT

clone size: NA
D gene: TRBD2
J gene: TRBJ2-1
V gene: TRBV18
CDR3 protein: CASSPPAGDYNEQFF
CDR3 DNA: TGTGCCAGCTCACCACCAGCGGGGGATTACAATGAGCAGTTCTTC

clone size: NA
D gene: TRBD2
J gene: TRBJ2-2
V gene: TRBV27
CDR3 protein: CASRRAGVPSSAGELFF
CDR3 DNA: TGTGCCAGCAGGCGGGCGGGAGTCCCCAGTAGCGCCGGGGAGCTGTTTTTT

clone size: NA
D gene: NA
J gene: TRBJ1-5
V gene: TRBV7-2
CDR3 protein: CASSLFSRESNQPQHF
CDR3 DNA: TGTGCCAGCAGCTTATTCTCGAGGGAGAGCAATCAGCCCCAGCATTTT

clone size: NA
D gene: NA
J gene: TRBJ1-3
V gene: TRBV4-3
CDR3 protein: CASSQDSVGGNTIYF
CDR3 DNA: TGCGCCAGCAGCCAAGACTCTGTGGGAGGAAACACCATATATTTT

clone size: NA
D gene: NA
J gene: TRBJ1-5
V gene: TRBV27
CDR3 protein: CASRVVQGVQPQHF
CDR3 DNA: TGTGCCAGCAGGGTCGTACAGGGAGTCCAGCCCCAGCATTTT

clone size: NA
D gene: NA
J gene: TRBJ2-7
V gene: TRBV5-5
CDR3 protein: CASSWHSSGMPYEQYF
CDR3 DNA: TGTGCCAGCAGCTGGCACTCCTCCGGTATGCCCTACGAGCAGTACTTC

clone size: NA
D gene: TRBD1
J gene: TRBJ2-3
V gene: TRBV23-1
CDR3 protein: CASSLYRGSTDTQYF
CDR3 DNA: TGCGCCAGCAGTCTTTACAGGGGATCGACAGATACGCAGTATTTT

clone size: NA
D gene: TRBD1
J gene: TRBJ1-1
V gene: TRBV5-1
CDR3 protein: CASSSATGGTEAFF
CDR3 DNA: TGCGCCAGCAGCTCGGCCACAGGGGGCACTGAAGCTTTCTTT

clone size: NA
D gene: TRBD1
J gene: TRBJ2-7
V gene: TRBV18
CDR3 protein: CASSPKDRVYEQYF
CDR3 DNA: TGTGCCAGCTCACCTAAGGACAGGGTCTACGAGCAGTACTTC

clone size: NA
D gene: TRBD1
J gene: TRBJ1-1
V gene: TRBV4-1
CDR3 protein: CASSPTGGGVHTEAFF
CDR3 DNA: TGCGCCAGCAGCCCAACAGGAGGGGGCGTCCACACTGAAGCTTTCTTT